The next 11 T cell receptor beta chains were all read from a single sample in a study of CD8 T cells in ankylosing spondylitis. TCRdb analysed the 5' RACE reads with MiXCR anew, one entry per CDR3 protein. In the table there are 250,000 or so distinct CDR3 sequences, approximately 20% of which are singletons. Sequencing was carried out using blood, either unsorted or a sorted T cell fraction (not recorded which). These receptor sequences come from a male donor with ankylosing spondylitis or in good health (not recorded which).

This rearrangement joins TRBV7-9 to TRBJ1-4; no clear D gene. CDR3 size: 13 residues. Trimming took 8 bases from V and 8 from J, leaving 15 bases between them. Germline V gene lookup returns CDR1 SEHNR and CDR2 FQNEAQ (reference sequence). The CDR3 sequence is CASADGLREKLFF. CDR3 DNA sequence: TGTGCCAGCGCGGACGGACTAAGGGAAAAACTGTTTTTT.

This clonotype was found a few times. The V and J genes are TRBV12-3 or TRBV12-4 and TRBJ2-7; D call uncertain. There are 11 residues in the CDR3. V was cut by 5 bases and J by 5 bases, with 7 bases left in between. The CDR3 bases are TGTGCCAGCAGTCGCCTTGACGAGCAGTACTTC. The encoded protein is CASSRLDEQYF.

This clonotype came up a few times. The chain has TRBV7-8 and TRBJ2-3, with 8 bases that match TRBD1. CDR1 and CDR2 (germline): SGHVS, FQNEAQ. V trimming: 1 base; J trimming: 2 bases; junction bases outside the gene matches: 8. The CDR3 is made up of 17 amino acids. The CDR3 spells CASSLERTGLVTDTQYF. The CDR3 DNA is TGTGCCAGCAGCTTAGAGAGGACAGGGTTGGTCACAGATACGCAGTATTTT.

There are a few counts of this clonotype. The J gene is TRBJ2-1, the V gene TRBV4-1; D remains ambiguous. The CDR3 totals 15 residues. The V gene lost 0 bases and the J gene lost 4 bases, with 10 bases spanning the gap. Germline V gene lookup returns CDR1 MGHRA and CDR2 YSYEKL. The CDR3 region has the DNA TGCGCCAGCAGCCAAGATAGAGACAATTACAATGAGCAGTTCTTC. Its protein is CASSQDRDNYNEQFF.

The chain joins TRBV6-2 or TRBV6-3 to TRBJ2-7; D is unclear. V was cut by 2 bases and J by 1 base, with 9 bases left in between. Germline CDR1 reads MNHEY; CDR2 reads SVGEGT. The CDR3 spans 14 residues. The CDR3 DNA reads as TGTGCCAGCAGTTACGTAGCCCGTTCCTACGAGCAGTACTTC. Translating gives CASSYVARSYEQYF.

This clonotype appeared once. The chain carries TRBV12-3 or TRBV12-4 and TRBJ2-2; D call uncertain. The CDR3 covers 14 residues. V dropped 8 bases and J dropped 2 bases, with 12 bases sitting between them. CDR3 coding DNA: TGTGCCAGCGGTGCGGAAGTCAACACCGGGGAGCTGTTTTTT. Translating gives CASGAEVNTGELFF.

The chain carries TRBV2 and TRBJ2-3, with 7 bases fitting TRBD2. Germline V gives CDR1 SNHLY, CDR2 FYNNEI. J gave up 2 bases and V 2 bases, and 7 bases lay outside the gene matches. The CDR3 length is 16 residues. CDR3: CASSELGLAATDTQYF. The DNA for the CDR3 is TGTGCCAGCAGTGAATTGGGGCTAGCGGCCACAGATACGCAGTATTTT.

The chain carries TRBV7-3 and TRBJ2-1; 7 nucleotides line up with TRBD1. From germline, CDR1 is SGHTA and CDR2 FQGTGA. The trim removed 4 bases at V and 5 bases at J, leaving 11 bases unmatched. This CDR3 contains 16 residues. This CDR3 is CASSSLPGQPNNEQFF. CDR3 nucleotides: TGTGCCAGCAGCTCCCTCCCGGGACAGCCGAACAATGAGCAGTTCTTC.

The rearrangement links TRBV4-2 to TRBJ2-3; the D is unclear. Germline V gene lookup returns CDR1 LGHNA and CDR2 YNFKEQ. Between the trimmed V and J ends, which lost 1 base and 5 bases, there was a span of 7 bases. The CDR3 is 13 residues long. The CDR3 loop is CASSQAGVDTQYF. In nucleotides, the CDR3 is TGTGCCAGCAGCCAAGCCGGCGTAGATACGCAGTATTTT.

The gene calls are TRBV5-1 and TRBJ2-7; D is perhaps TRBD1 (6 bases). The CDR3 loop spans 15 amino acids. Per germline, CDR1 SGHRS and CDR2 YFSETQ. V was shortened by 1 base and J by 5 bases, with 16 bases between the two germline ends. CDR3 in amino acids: CASSLTQGGSNEQYF. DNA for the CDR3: TGCGCCAGCAGCTTGACACAGGGCGGTAGCAACGAGCAGTACTTC. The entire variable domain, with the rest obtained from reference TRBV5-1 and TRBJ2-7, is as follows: KAGVTQTPRYLIKTRGQQVTLSCSPISGHRSVSWYQQTPGQGLQFLFEYFSETQRNKGNFPGRFSGRQFSNSRSEMNVSTLELGDSALYLCASSLTQGGSNEQYFGPGTRLTVT.

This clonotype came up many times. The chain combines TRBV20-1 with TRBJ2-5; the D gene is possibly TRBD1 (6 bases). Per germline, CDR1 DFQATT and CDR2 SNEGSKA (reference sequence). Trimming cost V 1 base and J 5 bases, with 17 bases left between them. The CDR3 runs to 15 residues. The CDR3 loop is CSARGGGDQFETQYF. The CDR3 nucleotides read TGCAGTGCTAGAGGAGGGGGAGATCAATTTGAGACCCAGTACTTC.